This TCR beta chain is from a study of CD8+ T cells in alopecia areata. Points from the study as a whole: Normal scalp had lower clonality than lesional scalp, with alopecia totalis/universalis lesions showing this most strongly.

For this clone: The antigen remains undetermined.

The sequencing template was cDNA reverse transcribed from extracted RNA. Sequencing used immunoSEQ multiplex PCR; TCRdb keeps in-frame clones, though not all of them. Of about 140,000 clones detected, 55% appear once; the ten largest clones hold about 4.5%. The V gene end was trimmed by 4 bases and the J gene end by 2 bases; junction bases not matched to a gene: 7. The CDR3 loop spans 15 amino acids. CDR1 is MGHRA, CDR2 YSYEKL, per germline. V and J are TRBV4-1 and TRBJ1-1; 7 bases match TRBD1. The clonotype originates from a human donor in good health. The sequenced sample consisted of CD4+ T cells sorted from blood. CDR3 loop: CASSRFRGGNTEAFF. CDR3 nucleotide sequence: TGCGCCAGCAGCCGCTTCAGGGGGGGTAACACTGAAGCTTTCTTT.